Here is one TCR beta chain with its context. Its cognate antigen is unknown. The data were obtained in a study of T cell responses to AZD1222 COVID-19 vaccine. The study's findings and limits: There were repertoire samples only from the period after the peak T cell response. Donor demographics were predominantly white British with a female majority; clonal diversity may be underestimated.

V dropped 5 bases and J dropped 8; count of bases not matched to a gene: 10. The CDR3 spans 15 residues. CDR1 and CDR2 (germline): MNHEY, SVGAGI. Using immunoSEQ multiplex PCR, the repertoire was profiled, and TCRdb retains in-frame clones only, with some absent. The sample lists fewer than 90,000 clones, 85% to 90% occurring once. The sample consisted of peripheral blood, taken 28 days after the second AZD1222 dose. The clonotype originates from an adult who received the AZD1222 COVID-19 vaccine. J is TRBJ1-4 and V is TRBV6-5, with 8 bases lining up with TRBD1. The CDR3 is CASSPTDRVGEKLFF. CDR3 in DNA: TGTGCCAGCAGTCCGACGGACAGGGTTGGGGAAAAACTGTTTTTT.